The 21 T cell receptor beta chains in this list originate from one sample, sequenced in a study of CD8+ T cells in alopecia areata. The sequencing template was cDNA reverse transcribed from extracted RNA. Measured with immunoSEQ multiplex PCR; TCRdb has only the in-frame clones, and not every one. The table includes about 130,000 clones, about 57% detected once. The sequenced sample was CD4+ T cells sorted from blood, obtained at week 0. The receptors were gathered from a human donor with alopecia areata.

The chain is built from TRBV4-1 and TRBJ2-3; 9 nucleotides align to TRBD1. This CDR3 has 14 amino acids. The J segment lost 1 base and the V segment lost 5 bases, leaving 1 base of the junction unmatched. CDR1 is MGHRA, CDR2 YSYEKL, per germline. CDR3 sequence reads: CASSWDRGTDTQYF. The CDR3, as DNA: TGCGCCAGCAGCTGGGACAGGGGCACAGATACGCAGTATTTT.

The chain joins TRBV5-1 to TRBJ1-4; 9 bases line up with TRBD1. The junction had 15 bases not matched to a gene; V was cut back by 4 bases and J by 8 bases. The CDR3 is 17 amino acids. From germline, CDR1 is SGHRS and CDR2 YFSETQ. CDR3: CASSLSGTGRVGEKLFF. As DNA, the CDR3 is TGCGCCAGCAGCCTTTCCGGGACAGGGCGAGTCGGCGAAAAACTGTTTTTT.

Points on this clone: Sequence at one end of the junction differs from germline and may be a read error. The gene calls are TRBV4-2 and TRBJ2-1; 13 nucleotides align to TRBD2. This CDR3 contains 17 residues. CDR1 is LGHNA and CDR2 is YNFKEQ in the germline V gene. The CDR3 loop reads CASNQEGTSGGAYEQFF. The CDR3 nucleotides read TGTGCCAGCAACCAAGAGGGAACTAGCGGGGGGGCCTATGAGCAGTTCTTC.

J is TRBJ2-7 and V is TRBV5-6; TRBD1 is a possible D gene (5 bases). In germline, CDR1 is SGHDT, CDR2 YYEEEE. Trimming left V 3 bases short and J 2 bases short, with 12 bases between. CDR3 length: 14 residues. The DNA for the CDR3 is TGTGCCAGCAGCTCCCCACAGGCCACCTACGAGCAGTACTTC. This gives the protein CASSSPQATYEQYF.

This clone was recorded a few times. The rearrangement links TRBV2 to TRBJ2-6; a weak D match, TRBD1 (5 bases). With 5 bases removed from V and 0 bases from J, the gap between germline ends came to 8 bases. CDR3 size: 15 residues. Germline values: CDR1 SNHLY, CDR2 FYNNEI. The CDR3 here is CASSRQISGANVLTF. CDR3 in DNA: TGTGCCAGCAGTAGACAGATCTCTGGGGCCAACGTCCTGACTTTC.

The rearrangement joins TRBV6-1 to TRBJ1-2; 8 bases agree with TRBD1. The germline V gene encodes CDR1 MNHNS and CDR2 SASEGT. V trimming: 4 bases; J trimming: 5 bases; junction bases outside the gene matches: 3. This CDR3 spans 13 amino acids. For the CDR3, the DNA is TGTGCCAGCAGTGGGACAGGGCGGTATGGCTACACCTTC. Amino acids: CASSGTGRYGYTF.

The V gene is TRBV25-1, the J gene TRBJ2-5; TRBD1 agrees at 7 bases. From germline, CDR1 is MGHDK and CDR2 SYGVNS. The CDR3 runs to 15 residues. V lost 5 bases to trimming and J lost 1 base; unmatched junction nucleotides: 7. The CDR3 region has the DNA TGTGCCAGCAGTACCAGACAGGGCCCCCAAGAGACCCAGTACTTC. Residues: CASSTRQGPQETQYF.

This clone was detected once. This chain connects TRBV6-1 to TRBJ1-2; D gene ambiguous. V dropped 8 bases and J dropped 4 bases, with 5 bases sitting between them. This CDR3 is built from 10 residues. The germline V gene has CDR1 MNHNS and CDR2 SASEGT. The CDR3 nucleotides read TGTGCCAGCGCCGCCTATGGCTACACCTTC. This sequence encodes CASAAYGYTF.

The chain combines TRBV5-6 with TRBJ1-2; D gene unclear. V was trimmed by 4 bases and J by 4 bases, leaving 14 bases between them. Looked up from germline, CDR1 is SGHDT and CDR2 is YYEEEE. The CDR3 runs 14 residues. The CDR3 DNA follows: TGTGCCAGCAGCCCCCGAATCGTCACCTATGGCTACACCTTC. Its protein product is CASSPRIVTYGYTF.

This clone was counted a few times. V is TRBV19 and J is TRBJ2-2, with D maybe TRBD1 (5 bases). The CDR3 has 13 amino acids. Germline lookup yields CDR1 LNHDA and CDR2 SQIVND (reference sequence). V was trimmed by 8 bases and J by 4 bases, leaving 11 bases between them. CDR3 loop: CASLATGTGELFF. As DNA, the CDR3 is TGTGCCAGTCTTGCAACAGGCACCGGGGAGCTGTTTTTT.

In its sample, this clone was seen once. The chain joins TRBV7-9 to TRBJ1-5; a possible D gene is TRBD1 (6 bases). The germline CDR1 and CDR2 sequences are SEHNR and FQNEAQ (reference sequence). The V end was cut by 8 bases, the J end by 7 bases, with 15 bases between. The CDR3 length is 13 residues. The CDR3, as DNA: TGTGCCAGCGGAACAGGGAGTCTACAGCCCCAGCATTTT. This encodes CASGTGSLQPQHF.

CDR3 region: CAIGRGNGNVRNQPQHF. DNA of the CDR3: TGTGCCATCGGGCGGGGGAATGGAAACGTCCGCAATCAGCCCCAGCATTTT. V usage is TRBV10-3 and J usage is TRBJ1-5, with D possibly TRBD1 on 5 matching bases. The V gene lost 8 bases and the J gene lost 2 bases, with 22 bases spanning the gap. Germline lookup yields CDR1 ENHRY and CDR2 SYGVKD. There are 17 residues in the CDR3.

There are a few counts of this clone. J is TRBJ2-1 and V is TRBV5-4, with 8 bases lining up with TRBD2. CDR1 is SGHNT and CDR2 is YYREEE in the germline V gene (reference sequence). After removal of 5 bases from V and 6 bases from J, the junction contained 13 bases not matched to a gene. The CDR3 contains 16 residues. The chain's CDR3 is CASRRSGTRGVNEQFF. The CDR3 region has the DNA TGTGCCAGCAGACGTTCCGGGACTAGAGGGGTCAATGAGCAGTTCTTC.

The chain carries TRBV5-1 and TRBJ2-3, with TRBD2 as a possible D gene (6 bases). Germline CDR1 reads SGHRS; CDR2 reads YFSETQ. The CDR3 has 17 amino acids. Trimming took 3 bases from V and 3 from J, leaving 20 bases between them. DNA for the CDR3: TGCGCCAGCAGCTCAGCCGTCTTGGGGGGTGGAACAGATACGCAGTATTTT. Its protein is CASSSAVLGGGTDTQYF.

This clone has only a few counts. The V and J genes are TRBV29-1 and TRBJ1-1; D is perhaps TRBD1 (5 bases). The CDR3 sequence is 12 residues long. V was pared by 6 bases and J by 3 bases, with 11 bases between. Germline lookup yields CDR1 SQVTM and CDR2 ANQGSEA. The CDR3 loop reads CSVLGGDTEAFF. The CDR3 coding sequence is TGCAGCGTCCTGGGGGGGGACACTGAAGCTTTCTTT. The full variable domain, in which reference TRBV29-1 and TRBJ1-1 provide the parts outside the CDR3, is SAVISQKPSRDICQRGTSLTIQCQVDSQVTMMFWYRQQPGQSLTLIATANQGSEATYESGFVIDKFPISRPNLTFSTLTVSNMSPEDSSIYLCSVLGGDTEAFFGQGTRLTVV.

The chain uses TRBV6-6 and TRBJ2-1, with 9 bases fitting TRBD1. This CDR3 is 15 amino acids long. V shed 6 bases, J shed 6 bases, and the junction held 9 bases outside the gene matches. Per the germline V gene, CDR1 is MNHNY and CDR2 is SVGAGI (reference sequence). CDR3 loop: CASRAGTGMVNEQFF. For the CDR3, the DNA is TGTGCCAGCAGGGCCGGGACAGGGATGGTCAATGAGCAGTTCTTC.

This sequence joins TRBV23-1 and TRBJ1-5; TRBD1 matches at 7 bases. TRBV23-1 is an ORF, and what it does is uncertain. With V trimmed by 2 bases and J by 0 bases, 7 bases remained unmatched. The CDR3 sequence is 17 residues long. CDR3 loop: CASSQIKDRRSNQPQHF. In DNA, the CDR3 is TGCGCCAGCAGTCAAATAAAGGACAGGCGTAGCAATCAGCCCCAGCATTTT.

The chain combines TRBV2 with TRBJ1-4, with D maybe TRBD1 (6 bases). V was shortened by 7 bases and J by 6 bases, with 15 bases between the two germline ends. The CDR3 has 14 residues. CDR1 and CDR2 from the germline V gene are SNHLY and FYNNEI. CDR3 in amino acids: CASTLDSADEKLFF. CDR3 in DNA: TGTGCCAGCACGCTGGACAGCGCCGATGAAAAACTGTTTTTT. Together with reference TRBV2 and TRBJ1-4, the CDR3 gives the full variable domain: EPEVTQTPSHQVTQMGQEVILRCVPISNHLYFYWYRQILGQKVEFLVSFYNNEISEKSEIFDDQFSVERPDGSNFTLKIRSTKLEDSAMYFCASTLDSADEKLFFGSGTQLSVL.

There are a few counts of this clone. The chain couples TRBV2 to TRBJ2-2, with TRBD1 as a possible D gene (5 bases). Germline CDR1 is SNHLY and CDR2 is FYNNEI. Trimming stripped 3 bases from V and 0 bases from J, with 11 bases between. There are 16 residues in the CDR3. In DNA, the CDR3 is TGTGCCAGCAGTGACCTGGGGCCCACGAACACCGGGGAGCTGTTTTTT. Translation: CASSDLGPTNTGELFF.

Worth noting for this clone: Other DNA variants within this sample encode the same CDR3. The CDR3 DNA follows: TGTGCCAGTAGTACCCAGGGTAGCTCCTACAATGAGCAGTTCTTC. Its protein product is CASSTQGSSYNEQFF. The genes are TRBV19 and TRBJ2-1; D perhaps matches TRBD1 (5 bases). The CDR3 consists of 15 residues. CDR1 is LNHDA and CDR2 is SQIVND in the germline V gene (reference sequence). V dropped 4 bases and J dropped 0 bases, with 10 bases sitting between them.

The V gene is TRBV30, the J gene TRBJ2-1; D is unresolved. Germline CDR1 is GTSNPN and CDR2 is SVGIG (reference sequence). With 2 bases removed from V and 7 bases from J, the gap between germline ends came to 6 bases. This CDR3 spans 11 amino acids. CDR3: CAWSPSNEQFF. The CDR3 coding sequence is TGTGCCTGGAGTCCTAGTAATGAGCAGTTCTTC.